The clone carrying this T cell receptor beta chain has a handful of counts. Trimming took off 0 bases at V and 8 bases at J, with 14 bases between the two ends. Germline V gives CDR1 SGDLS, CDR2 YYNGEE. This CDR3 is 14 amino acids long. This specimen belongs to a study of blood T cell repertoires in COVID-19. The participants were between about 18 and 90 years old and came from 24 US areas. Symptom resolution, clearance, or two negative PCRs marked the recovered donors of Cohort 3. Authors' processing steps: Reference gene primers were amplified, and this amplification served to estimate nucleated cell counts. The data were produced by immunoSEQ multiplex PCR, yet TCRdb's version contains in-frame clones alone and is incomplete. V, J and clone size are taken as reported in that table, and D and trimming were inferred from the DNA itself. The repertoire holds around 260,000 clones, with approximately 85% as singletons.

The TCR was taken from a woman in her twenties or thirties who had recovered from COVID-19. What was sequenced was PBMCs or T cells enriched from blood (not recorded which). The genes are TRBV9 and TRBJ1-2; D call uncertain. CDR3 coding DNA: TGTGCCAGCAGCGTAGGGTCCCTAGAGAAAGGCTACACCTTC. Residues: CASSVGSLEKGYTF. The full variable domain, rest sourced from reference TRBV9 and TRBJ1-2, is DSGVTQTPKHLITATGQRVTLRCSPRSGDLSVYWYQQSLDQGLQFLIQYYNGEERAKGNILERFSAQQFPDLHSELNLSSLELGDSALYFCASSVGSLEKGYTFGSGTRLTVV.